This T cell receptor (beta chain) was observed in a study of blood T cell repertoires in COVID-19 (TCRdb year 2020). Regarding the research as a whole: Samples from collaborators originated in the United States, Italy and Spain and spanned both the acute and convalescent phases of COVID-19. The prospective study material was composed of cDNA or gDNA derived from T cells, B-cell-depleted T cells, or PBMCs. The dataset comprised deeply sampled blood TCRbeta repertoires from subjects exposed to, actively infected with, or recovered from COVID-19. The repertoires were made available in a free public database intended to serve as a resource for research on the immune response to SARS-CoV-2. The samples were drawn from the first 160 participants of the ongoing ImmuneRACE study and from roughly 1,300 subjects provided by 6 global collaborators. Nearly every sample came with metadata listing a de-identified subject ID, COVID-19 status, age in years and sex. Where available, HLA class I and class II types were taken from metadata supplied by the sample provider and were not determined by assay-based typing.

Enrolling through a virtual design, the prospective study's participants ranged in age from about 18 to 100 years and lived across about two dozen United States geographic areas. In the prospective study, cohorts were assigned on the basis of participant-reported clinical history obtained from a screening survey and a study questionnaire. ImmuneRACE Cohort 3 recovered participants were defined by two consecutive negative NP/OP PCR tests, healthcare professional clearance, or symptom resolution. Each participant in the prospective study had whole blood, serum and a nasopharyngeal or oropharyngeal swab collected by mobile phlebotomists. Additional blood draws and questionnaires over an approximately 2-month period could optionally be provided by prospective study participants. Before DNA extraction, blood samples from the prospective study were shipped at room temperature or frozen. TCRbeta CDR3 regions were amplified from genomic DNA using the immunoSEQ Assay, a bias-controlled multiplex PCR. The paper's data handling went like this. Nucleated cell counts per sample were estimated from amplification of reference gene primers within the assay. To quantify the absolute abundance of each unique TCRbeta CDR3 rearrangement, sequence reads were collapsed and filtered. For each sample, productive Simpson clonality was calculated as the square root of Simpson's diversity index across productive rearrangements. The table comes from immuneACCESS by way of TCRdb, which keeps in-frame sequences with V and J called. Part of the clones is missing from these tables; in studies checked, under half for an unresolved V gene and the rest for unknown reasons. V, J and clone size derive from that table, while D and trimming were established from the DNA sequence. The sample yields 150,000 to 250,000 clones; roughly four fifths were counted once. The ten largest account for approximately 12% of the sample.

Here is what the overall study found, with its caveats: Clinical and demographic metadata were provided uncurated, with the amount varying by source and participant.

The CDR1 and CDR2 encoded by the germline V gene are SGHTA and FQGNSA. The V end gives up 3 bases and the J end 1 base, leaving 2 bases in the junction not matched to a gene. The CDR3 starts with the cysteine, ends with the phenylalanine, and has 15 residues. The DNA shown is the 45-base CDR3, in frame from base 1. To note about this clone: There is no known antigen for this receptor. Base-call qualities are not available, and no considerably larger clone is one nucleotide away.

The sample comprised PBMCs or T cells enriched from blood (not recorded which). The rearrangement combines TRBV7-2 with TRBJ2-1, with 8 middle bases fitting TRBD2. The receptor comes from a man aged 35 to 55 who had recovered from COVID-19. The nucleotide sequence reads TGTGCCAGCAGCTTTAGACTAGCGTCCTACAATGAGCAGTTCTTC. It encodes CASSFRLASYNEQFF. The full variable domain, completed from the reference TRBV7-2 and TRBJ2-1 proteins outside the CDR3, reads GAGVSQSPSNKVTEKGKDVELRCDPISGHTALYWYRQSLGQGLEFLIYFQGNSAPDKSGLPSDRFSAERTGGSVSTLTIQRTQQEDSAVYLCASSFRLASYNEQFFGPGTRLTVL.